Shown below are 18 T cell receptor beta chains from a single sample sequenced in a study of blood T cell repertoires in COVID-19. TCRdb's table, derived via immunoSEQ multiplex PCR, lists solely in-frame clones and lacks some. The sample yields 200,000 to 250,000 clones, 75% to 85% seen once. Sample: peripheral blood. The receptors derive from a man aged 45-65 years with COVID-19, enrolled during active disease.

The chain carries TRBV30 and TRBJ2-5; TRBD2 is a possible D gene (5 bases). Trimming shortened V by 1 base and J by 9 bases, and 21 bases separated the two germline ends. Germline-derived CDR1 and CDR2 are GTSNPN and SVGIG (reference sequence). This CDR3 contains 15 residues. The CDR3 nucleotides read TGTGCCTGGAGTGACCGGGGTTCCGTTCGGTTTGCCCAGTACTTC. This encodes CAWSDRGSVRFAQYF.

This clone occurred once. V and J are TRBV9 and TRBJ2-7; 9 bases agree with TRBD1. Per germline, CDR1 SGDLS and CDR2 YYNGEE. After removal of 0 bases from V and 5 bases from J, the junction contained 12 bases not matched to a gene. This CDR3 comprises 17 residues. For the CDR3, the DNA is TGTGCCAGCAGCGTAGCTGGGACAGGGAGGGGCAACGACGAGCAGTACTTC. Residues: CASSVAGTGRGNDEQYF.

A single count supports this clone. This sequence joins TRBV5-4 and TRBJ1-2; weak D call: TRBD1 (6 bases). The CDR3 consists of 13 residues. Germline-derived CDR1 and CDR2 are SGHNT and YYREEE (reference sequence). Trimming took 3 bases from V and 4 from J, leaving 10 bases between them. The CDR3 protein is CASSSTGPYGYTF. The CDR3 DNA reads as TGTGCCAGCAGCTCCACAGGGCCCTATGGCTACACCTTC.

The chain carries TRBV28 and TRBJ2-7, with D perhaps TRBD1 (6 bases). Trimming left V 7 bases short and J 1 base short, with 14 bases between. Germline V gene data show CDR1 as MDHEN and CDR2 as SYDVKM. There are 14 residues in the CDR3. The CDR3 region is CASNEQGSSYEQYF. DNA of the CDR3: TGTGCCAGCAACGAACAGGGCAGTTCCTACGAGCAGTACTTC.

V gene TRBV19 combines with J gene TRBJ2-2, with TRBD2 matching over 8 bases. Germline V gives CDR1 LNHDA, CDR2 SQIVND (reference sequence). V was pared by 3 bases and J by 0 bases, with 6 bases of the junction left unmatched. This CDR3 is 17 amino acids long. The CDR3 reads CASSMLAGAPNTGELFF. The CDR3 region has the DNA TGTGCCAGTAGTATGCTAGCGGGTGCCCCGAACACCGGGGAGCTGTTTTTT.

The CDR3 reads CASSFTPGTGNGYTF. Here the CDR3 DNA reads TGTGCCAGCAGTTTCACGCCCGGGACAGGGAACGGCTACACCTTC. V usage is TRBV6-2 or TRBV6-3 and J usage is TRBJ1-2; the match to TRBD1 covers 9 bases. The length of the CDR3 is 15 residues. Germline CDR1 and CDR2: MNHEY and SVGEGT. V lost 4 bases, J lost 8 bases, and 11 bases stayed unmatched.

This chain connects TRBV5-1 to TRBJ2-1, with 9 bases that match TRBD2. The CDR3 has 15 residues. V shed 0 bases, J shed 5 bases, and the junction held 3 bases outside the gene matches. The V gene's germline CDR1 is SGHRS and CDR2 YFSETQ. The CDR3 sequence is CASSLGSGGHNEQFF. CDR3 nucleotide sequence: TGCGCCAGCAGCTTGGGTAGCGGGGGACACAATGAGCAGTTCTTC.

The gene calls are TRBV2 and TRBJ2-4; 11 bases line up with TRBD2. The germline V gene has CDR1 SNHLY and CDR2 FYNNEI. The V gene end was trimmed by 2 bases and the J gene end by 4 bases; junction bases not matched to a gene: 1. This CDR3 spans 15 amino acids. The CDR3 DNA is TGTGCCAGCAGTGAAACTAGCGGGGGTAAAAACATTCAGTACTTC. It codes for CASSETSGGKNIQYF.

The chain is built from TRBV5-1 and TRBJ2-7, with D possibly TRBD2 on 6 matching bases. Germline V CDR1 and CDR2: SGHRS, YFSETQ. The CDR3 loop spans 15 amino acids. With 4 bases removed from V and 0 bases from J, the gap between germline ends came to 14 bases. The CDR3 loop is CASSPEGRSSYEQYF. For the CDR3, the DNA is TGCGCCAGCAGCCCGGAGGGGAGGAGCTCCTACGAGCAGTACTTC.

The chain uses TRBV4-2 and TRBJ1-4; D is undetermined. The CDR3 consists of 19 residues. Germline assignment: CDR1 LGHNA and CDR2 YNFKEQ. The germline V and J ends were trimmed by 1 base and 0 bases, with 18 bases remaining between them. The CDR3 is CASSQVWSNAASTNEKLFF. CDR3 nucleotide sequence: TGTGCCAGCAGCCAAGTCTGGTCTAACGCCGCCTCAACTAATGAAAAACTGTTTTTT.

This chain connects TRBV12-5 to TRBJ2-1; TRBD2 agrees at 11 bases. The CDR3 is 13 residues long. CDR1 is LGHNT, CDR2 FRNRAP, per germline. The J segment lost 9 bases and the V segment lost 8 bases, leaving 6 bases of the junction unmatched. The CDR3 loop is CASKLAGVGEQFF. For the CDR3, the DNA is TGTGCTAGTAAACTAGCGGGGGTTGGTGAGCAGTTCTTC.

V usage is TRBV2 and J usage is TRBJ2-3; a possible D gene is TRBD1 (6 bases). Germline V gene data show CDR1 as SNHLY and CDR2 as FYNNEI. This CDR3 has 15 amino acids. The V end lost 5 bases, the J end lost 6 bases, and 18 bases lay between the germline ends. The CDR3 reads CASSNGVGAHDTQYF. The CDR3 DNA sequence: TGTGCCAGCAGTAATGGAGTGGGGGCACACGATACGCAGTATTTT.

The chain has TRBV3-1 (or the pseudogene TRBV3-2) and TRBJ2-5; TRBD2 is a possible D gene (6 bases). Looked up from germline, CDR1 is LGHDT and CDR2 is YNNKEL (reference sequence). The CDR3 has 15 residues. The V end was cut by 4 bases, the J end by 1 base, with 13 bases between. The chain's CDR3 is CASSPREAGQETQYF. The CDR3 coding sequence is TGTGCCAGCAGCCCGCGTGAAGCGGGCCAAGAGACCCAGTACTTC.

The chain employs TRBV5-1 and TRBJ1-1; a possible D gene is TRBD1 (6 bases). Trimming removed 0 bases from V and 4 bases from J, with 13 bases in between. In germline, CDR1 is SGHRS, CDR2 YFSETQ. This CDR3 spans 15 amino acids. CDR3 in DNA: TGCGCCAGCAGCTTGGGTGGGGGCTCCGGCACTGAAGCTTTCTTT. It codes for CASSLGGGSGTEAFF.

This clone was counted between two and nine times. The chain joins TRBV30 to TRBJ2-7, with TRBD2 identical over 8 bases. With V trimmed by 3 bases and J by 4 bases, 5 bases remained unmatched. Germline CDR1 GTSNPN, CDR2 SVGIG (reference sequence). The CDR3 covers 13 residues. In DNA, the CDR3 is TGTGCCTGGAGCTGGCGGGGGGCTTACGAGCAGTACTTC. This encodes CAWSWRGAYEQYF.

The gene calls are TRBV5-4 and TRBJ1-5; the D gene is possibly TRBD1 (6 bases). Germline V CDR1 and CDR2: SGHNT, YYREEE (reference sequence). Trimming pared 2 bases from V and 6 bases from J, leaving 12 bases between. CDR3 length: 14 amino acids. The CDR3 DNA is TGTGCCAGCAGCTTAGCAGGGGTTGCTCAGCCCCAGCATTTT. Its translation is CASSLAGVAQPQHF.

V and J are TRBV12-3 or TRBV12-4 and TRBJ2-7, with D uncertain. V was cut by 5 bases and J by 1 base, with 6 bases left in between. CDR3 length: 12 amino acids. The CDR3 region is CASSQDSYEQYF. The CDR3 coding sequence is TGTGCCAGCAGTCAGGATTCCTACGAGCAGTACTTC.

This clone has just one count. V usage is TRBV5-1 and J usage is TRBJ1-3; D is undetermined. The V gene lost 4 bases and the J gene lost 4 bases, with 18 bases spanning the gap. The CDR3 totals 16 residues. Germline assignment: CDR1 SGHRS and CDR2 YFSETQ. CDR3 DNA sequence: TGCGCCAGCAGCCCGCCGGAGGGTACTTCAGGAAACACCATATATTTT. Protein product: CASSPPEGTSGNTIYF. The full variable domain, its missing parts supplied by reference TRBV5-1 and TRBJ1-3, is KAGVTQTPRYLIKTRGQQVTLSCSPISGHRSVSWYQQTPGQGLQFLFEYFSETQRNKGNFPGRFSGRQFSNSRSEMNVSTLELGDSALYLCASSPPEGTSGNTIYFGEGSWLTVV.